The 14 T cell receptor beta chains below all came from one sample that was sequenced in a study of T cells in Graves' hyperthyroidism and ophthalmopathy (dated by TCRdb to between 2019 and 2020). The library was prepared using multiplex PCR. Sequenced on an Illumina HiSeq 2000. The TCR beta CDR3 regions were amplified from the RNA transcripts. The TCR CDR3 was subjected to a first round of RT-PCR using the HTBI primer set and the Qiagen OneStep RT-PCR kit. The public reads were reprocessed in TCRdb via fastp at Q25 and MiXCR, keeping in-frame beta chains. When rows share a CDR3 protein, they turn into one entry using the most common DNA and genes. The sample table holds some 800,000 distinct CDR3 sequences, of which about 38% were seen once. The ten largest clones capture around 10% of the sample. Sequencing was performed on blood. These receptor sequences come from a young man with Graves' hyperthyroidism.

The chain links TRBV10-2 to TRBJ2-6, with unresolved D. V was trimmed by 5 bases and J by 6 bases, leaving 5 bases between them. CDR1 WSHSY and CDR2 SAAADI come from the germline V gene. The CDR3 covers 12 residues. This CDR3 is CASSTVANVLTF. The DNA of the CDR3 is TGCGCCAGCAGTACTGTGGCCAACGTCCTGACTTTC.

This clonotype was recorded a few times. In DNA form, the CDR3 reads TGCAGCGTTGATTCAGGGGGTAACACCGGGGAGCTGTTTTTT. Amino acids: CSVDSGGNTGELFF. The chain recombines TRBV29-1 with TRBJ2-2; 7 nucleotides align to TRBD1. J was trimmed by 2 bases and V by 3 bases; bases with no gene match: 3. From germline, CDR1 is SQVTM and CDR2 ANQGSEA. The CDR3 extends over 14 amino acids.

This chain uses TRBV11-2 with TRBJ2-7, with D unclear. Germline loops: CDR1 SGHAT, CDR2 FQNNGV. V was trimmed by 2 bases and J by 3 bases, leaving 14 bases between them. The CDR3 is made up of 15 amino acids. The CDR3 DNA reads TGTGCCAGCAGCTTAAGGCTTCTCCCAGTCTACGAGCAGTACTTC. Translation gives CASSLRLLPVYEQYF.

This clonotype was counted between two and nine times. This rearrangement joins TRBV2 to TRBJ1-1, with unresolved D. This CDR3 has 18 residues. Germline assignment: CDR1 SNHLY and CDR2 FYNNEI. Trimming removed 1 base at V and 0 bases at J, with 18 bases between. CDR3 nucleotide sequence: TGTGCCAGCAGTGAAGGGGGAGTTGAAATTGCCTTGAACACTGAAGCTTTCTTT. It is translated as CASSEGGVEIALNTEAFF.

In regard to this clonotype: The junction differs from germline at one of its ends, possibly a read error. The rearrangement links TRBV10-3 to TRBJ1-1; no definite D call. This CDR3 has 13 amino acids. Germline V gives CDR1 ENHRY, CDR2 SYGVKD. The CDR3 reads CAISERRSTEAFF. CDR3 bases: TGTGCCATCAGTGAAAGACGGTCCACTGAAGCATTCTTT.

This chain uses TRBV7-3 with TRBJ2-7; no reliable D call. Germline lookup yields CDR1 SGHTA and CDR2 FQGTGA. The ends were cut back, 0 bases at V and 7 bases at J, with 7 bases in the middle. CDR3 length: 12 amino acids. The CDR3 region is CASSLTGREQYF. The CDR3 nucleotides are TGTGCCAGCAGCTTAACGGGTAGAGAGCAGTACTTC.

This clonotype has more than one count but fewer than ten. The rearrangement links TRBV7-8 to TRBJ1-3, with TRBD1 as a possible D gene (5 bases). The CDR3 is 16 amino acids. V lost 3 bases and J lost 0, with 12 bases in between. Germline-derived CDR1 and CDR2 are SGHVS and FQNEAQ. The CDR3 region has the DNA TGTGCCAGCAGCTTGCCGGGACCATACTCTGGAAACACCATATATTTT. It encodes CASSLPGPYSGNTIYF.

This chain joins TRBV2 and TRBJ2-5; 9 bases align to TRBD1. V was pared by 5 bases and J by 5 bases, with 9 bases of the junction left unmatched. The CDR3 covers 15 residues. Per the germline V gene, CDR1 is SNHLY and CDR2 is FYNNEI. The CDR3 DNA is TGTGCCAGCAGTTCTGGGACAGGGTCCGGTGAGACCCAGTACTTC. This encodes CASSSGTGSGETQYF.

The V gene is TRBV9, the J gene TRBJ2-7; D is possibly TRBD2 (5 bases). The germline V and J ends were trimmed by 4 bases and 0 bases, with 14 bases remaining between them. The germline V gene has CDR1 SGDLS and CDR2 YYNGEE. There are 15 residues in the CDR3. CDR3 amino acids: CASSPDQTSSYEQYF. The CDR3 DNA follows: TGTGCCAGCAGCCCCGACCAAACTAGCTCCTACGAGCAGTACTTC.

As regards this clonotype: A much larger clone is a single base away; this may be a read error. The CDR3 DNA reads TGTGCCAACAGCTTCAGCCACCAAGAGACCCAGTACTTC. Its protein is CANSFSHQETQYF. The chain employs TRBV7-2 and TRBJ2-5; D unresolved. There are 13 residues in the CDR3. The V gene's germline CDR1 is SGHTA and CDR2 FQGNSA.

This clonotype has a count of ten or more. This chain connects TRBV14 to TRBJ1-1, with a weak D call TRBD1 (6 bases). This CDR3 spans 13 amino acids. Per the germline V gene, CDR1 is SGHDN and CDR2 is FVKESK. V lost 9 bases, J lost 0 bases, and 11 bases lay in between. The CDR3: CASGDTLNTEAFF. CDR3 nucleotide sequence: TGTGCCAGTGGGGACACCTTGAACACTGAAGCTTTCTTT.

The chain employs TRBV20-1 and TRBJ2-5; D gene ambiguous. The CDR3 runs 13 residues. Germline V lookup: CDR1 DFQATT, CDR2 SNEGSKA (reference sequence). V was clipped by 0 bases and J by 2 bases, with 7 bases between them. This CDR3 is CSAREASQETQYF. The CDR3 region has the DNA TGCAGTGCTAGAGAGGCTAGTCAAGAGACCCAGTACTTC.

The chain is built from TRBV29-1 and TRBJ2-5; D is unclear. CDR1 and CDR2 (germline): SQVTM, ANQGSEA. V was pared by 7 bases and J by 0 bases, with 12 bases between. The CDR3 covers 13 residues. CDR3 protein: CSARPLYQETQYF. In nucleotides, the CDR3 is TGCAGCGCCAGGCCCTTATACCAAGAGACCCAGTACTTC.

There are many counts of this clonotype. The rearrangement uses TRBV12-3 or TRBV12-4 and TRBJ2-6, with D tentatively TRBD2 (5 bases). The CDR3 length is 16 residues. Trimming took off 8 bases at V and 2 bases at J, with 16 bases between the two ends. In DNA, the CDR3 is TGTGCCAGCCGTCAACGGGGTCTGCCTGGGGCCAACGTCCTGACTTTC. The encoded protein is CASRQRGLPGANVLTF.